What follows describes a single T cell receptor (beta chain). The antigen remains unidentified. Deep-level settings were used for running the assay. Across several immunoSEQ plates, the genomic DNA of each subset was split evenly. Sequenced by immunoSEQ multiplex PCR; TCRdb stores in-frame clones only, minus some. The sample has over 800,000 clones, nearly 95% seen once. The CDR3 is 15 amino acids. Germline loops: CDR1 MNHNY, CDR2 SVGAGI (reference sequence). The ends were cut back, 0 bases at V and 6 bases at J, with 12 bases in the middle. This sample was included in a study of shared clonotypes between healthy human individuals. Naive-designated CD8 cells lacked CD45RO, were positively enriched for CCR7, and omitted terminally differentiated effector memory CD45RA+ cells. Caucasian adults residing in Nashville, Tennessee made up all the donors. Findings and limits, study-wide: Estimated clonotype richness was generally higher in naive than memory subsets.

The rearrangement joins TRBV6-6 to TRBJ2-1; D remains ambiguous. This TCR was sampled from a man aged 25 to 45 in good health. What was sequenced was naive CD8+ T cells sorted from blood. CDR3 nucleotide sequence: TGTGCCAGCAGTTACTCATGGACGGAAGCCAATGAGCAGTTCTTC. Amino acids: CASSYSWTEANEQFF.